The entry that follows covers one TCR beta chain sequence. CDR3 regions of TCR beta were amplified from RNA transcripts. The authors performed first-round RT-PCR with HTBI primers and then a second-round multiplex PCR. From the multiplex PCR reads, TCRdb called clonotypes with MiXCR, one entry per CDR3 protein. The sample has about 210,000 distinct CDR3 sequences; over 25% are singletons. With 6 bases removed from V and 5 bases from J, the gap between germline ends came to 11 bases. In germline, CDR1 is MDHEN, CDR2 SYDVKM. This CDR3 has 12 amino acids. These data belong to a study of Graves' ophthalmopathy and Graves' hyperthyroidism. The source of the PBMCs was 8 to 10 ml of fresh peripheral blood.

This chain uses TRBV28 with TRBJ2-7; D may be TRBD1 (5 bases). The receptor comes from a man over 45 with Graves' ophthalmopathy. Sequencing was carried out using peripheral blood. The CDR3 DNA is TGTGCCAGCAGAGAACAGGCTAACGAGCAGTACTTC. Translation: CASREQANEQYF.